The 2 T cell receptor beta chains below were found in one sample sequenced in a study of CD8 T cells in Susac syndrome. Reverse transcription of roughly 0.5 to 1 ug RNA was carried out with random hexamers. TCRdb used MiXCR to reprocess the immunoSEQ multiplex PCR reads, holding one entry per CDR3 protein. The sample has about 130,000 distinct CDR3 sequences, roughly 94% seen once; the top ten hold approximately 0.18%. The sequenced material came from CD8+ T cells from PBMCs. All receptors derive from a human donor with Susac syndrome.

The CDR3 reads CASSDSARILGYTF. The CDR3 bases are TGTGCCAGCAGTGATTCAGCCCGGATATTAGGCTACACCTTC. The chain is built from TRBV6-5 and TRBJ1-2; no definite D call. V lost 5 bases and J lost 8, with 18 bases in between. This CDR3 contains 14 residues. Germline CDR1 is MNHEY and CDR2 is SVGAGI.

The V call is TRBV6-5, the J call TRBJ2-1, with D possibly TRBD2 on 6 matching bases. CDR3 length equals 11 residues. CDR1 is MNHEY, CDR2 SVGAGI, per germline. V lost 11 bases and J lost 6, with 11 bases in between. The CDR3 region is CAVAGSNEQFF. The CDR3 coding sequence is TGTGCCGTCGCCGGGAGCAATGAGCAGTTCTTC.